This TCR beta chain is from a study of CD8+ T cells in alopecia areata. As the sequencing template, cDNA was produced by extracting RNA and reverse transcribing it. Data came from immunoSEQ multiplex PCR; TCRdb stores just in-frame clones and leaves some out. The sample lists around 140,000 clones, around 60% occurring once. In alopecia areata patients, both lesional scalp punch biopsies and peripheral blood were collected. The CDR3 spans 12 residues. Deletions cut 2 bases from V and 9 bases from J, with 8 bases between. In germline, CDR1 is MNHEY, CDR2 SVGAGI. The chain carries TRBV6-5 and TRBJ2-1; D is perhaps TRBD2 (6 bases). The material sequenced was CD4+ T cells sorted from blood, taken at week 0. This TCR was sampled from a human donor with alopecia areata. The CDR3: CASSYRRGEQFF. The CDR3 region has the DNA TGTGCCAGCAGTTACCGGAGGGGTGAGCAGTTCTTC.